This T cell receptor (beta chain) was captured by sequencing in a study of cytomegalovirus exposure and HLA in healthy donors. This PCR relied on a set of 60 Vbeta primers and 13 Jbeta primers. Libraries were prepared by immunoSEQ multiplex PCR; TCRdb keeps only in-frame clonotypes and omits some of them. The table includes some 120,000 clones, 50% to 70% detected once. This CDR3 is built from 16 residues. Trimming removed 2 bases from V and 8 bases from J; junction bases left unmatched: 5. Germline V lookup: CDR1 SGHTA, CDR2 FQGTGA. The sequence was collected from a woman aged 40-49 years in good health and CMV-seropositive. Sequenced input: PBMCs. The V call is TRBV7-3, the J call TRBJ2-1, with 14 nucleotides matching TRBD2. The CDR3 spells CASSLEGTSGSYEQFF. CDR3 in DNA: TGTGCCAGCAGCTTAGAGGGGACTAGCGGGAGTTATGAGCAGTTCTTC.